This T cell receptor beta chain was captured by sequencing in a study of T cells after yellow fever vaccination. Remarks on this clonotype: Antigen: not known.

They built TCR cDNA with 5'RACE template switching, a step that put in a universal primer site and UMIs. Each CDR3 protein gets one entry after TCRdb re-called the 5' RACE reads with MiXCR. The table lists 600,000 to 750,000 distinct CDR3 sequences, about 12% of them singletons. General observations from the study: A faster peak, day 5 versus 15, was reached by the weaker secondary response. Only a minor proportion of clonotypes was detected across both CD4 and CD8 compartments.

The sample consisted of PBMCs, taken on the day of the yellow fever booster vaccination. This receptor was taken from a man aged 25-45 years who received the YFV17D yellow fever vaccine.

CDR3 residues: CASSPGARNEQFF. Here the CDR3 DNA reads TGTGCCAGCTCACCAGGGGCAAGGAATGAGCAGTTCTTC. This chain links TRBV18 with TRBJ2-1, with D maybe TRBD1 (5 bases). The CDR3 covers 13 residues. Germline V lookup: CDR1 KGHSH, CDR2 LQKENI. V lost 2 bases and J 7 bases, leaving 9 bases between the germline ends.